This TCR beta chain was sequenced for a study of CD8+ T cells in alopecia areata. Broader study findings: An increase in clonality over normal scalp was evident in lesional scalp, especially alopecia totalis/universalis.

Samples from alopecia areata patients were lesional scalp punch biopsies and peripheral blood. From PBMCs, CD4+ and CD8+ T cells were sorted. Turning to this clone: Its specificity is not known.

Trimming removed 0 bases from V and 8 bases from J, with 8 bases in between. CDR1 is PRHDT and CDR2 is FYEKMQ in the germline V gene (reference sequence). The CDR3 loop spans 13 amino acids. Extraction of RNA preceded its reverse transcription into cDNA, which served as the sequencing template. Method: immunoSEQ multiplex PCR; TCRdb's copy keeps in-frame clones and lacks some. The data hold approximately 120,000 clones, with 40% to 55% observed a single time. Specimen: NKG2D-low CD8+ T cells sorted from blood. The receptor was isolated from a human donor with alopecia areata. The V gene is TRBV13, the J gene TRBJ2-1; possibly TRBD2 for D (5 bases). The CDR3 DNA is TGTGCCAGCAGCTTAGGTCTAGCTTATGAGCAGTTCTTC. It specifies CASSLGLAYEQFF.